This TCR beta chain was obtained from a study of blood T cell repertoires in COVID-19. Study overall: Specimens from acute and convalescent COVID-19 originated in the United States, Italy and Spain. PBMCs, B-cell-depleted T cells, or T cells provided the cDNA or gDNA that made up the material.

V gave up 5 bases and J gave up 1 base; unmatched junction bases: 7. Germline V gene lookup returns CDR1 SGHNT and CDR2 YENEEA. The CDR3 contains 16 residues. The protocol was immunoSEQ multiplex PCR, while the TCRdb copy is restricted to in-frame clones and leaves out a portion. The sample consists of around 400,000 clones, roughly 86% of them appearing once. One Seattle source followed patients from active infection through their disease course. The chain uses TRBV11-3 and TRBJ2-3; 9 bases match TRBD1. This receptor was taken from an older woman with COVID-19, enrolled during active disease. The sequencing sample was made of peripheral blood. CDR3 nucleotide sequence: TGTGCCAGCAGCATAGGGGGACAGGGAGGCACAGATACGCAGTATTTT. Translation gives CASSIGGQGGTDTQYF.